Listed below are T cell receptor beta chains from one sample, sequenced in a study of blood T cells in healthy people across ages. TCRdb independently ran MiXCR on the 5' RACE reads; one entry per CDR3 protein. The sample records approximately 850,000 distinct CDR3 sequences, more than 45% being singletons. Sequencing was performed on blood. These receptors were obtained from a young man in good health. Both conserved end residues are part of each CDR3. A D gene is named only where the DNA matches it firmly. Clone size, where shown, is once, few, many, or a class for clones that have expanded.

size: once
J: TRBJ2-7
V: TRBV25-1
D: TRBD2
DNA: TGTGCCAGCAGTGCCGGGACTAGCATGTACTTC
CDR3: CASSAGTSMYF

size: -
J: TRBJ1-1
V: TRBV18
D: -
DNA: TGTGCCGGCTCCCTCGGGACAATTGCTGAAGCTTTCTTT
CDR3: CAGSLGTIAEAFF

size: -
J: TRBJ2-3
V: TRBV11-2
D: TRBD1
DNA: TGTGCCAGCAGCCAAGACAGGGCCCCCGCAGATACGCAGTATTTT
CDR3: CASSQDRAPADTQYF

size: -
J: TRBJ2-7
V: TRBV19
D: -
DNA: TGTGCCAGCCGACAAAGTGGGGAGGCCCAGTACTTC
CDR3: CASRQSGEAQYF

size: once
J: TRBJ1-2
V: TRBV5-1
D: -
DNA: TGCGCCAGCAGCTTGGACAGGAATAGGATCTATGGCTACACCTTC
CDR3: CASSLDRNRIYGYTF

size: -
J: TRBJ2-5
V: TRBV7-2
D: -
DNA: TGTGCCAGCAGCCCAAGGACTGGGTTGGTTGTGCAGACCCAGTACTTC
CDR3: CASSPRTGLVVQTQYF

size: many
J: TRBJ2-5
V: TRBV29-1
D: TRBD1
DNA: TGCAGCGTCCGGACAGGGTCGAATAAGCAGTACTTC
CDR3: CSVRTGSNKQYF

size: -
J: TRBJ1-2
V: TRBV6-5
D: -
DNA: TGTGCCAGCAGTGACCCAGGGGCGAACTATGGCTACACCTTC
CDR3: CASSDPGANYGYTF

size: once
J: TRBJ1-2
V: TRBV4-1
D: -
DNA: TGCGCCAGCAGCCAAGATCCCGGTGACTATGGCTACACCTTC
CDR3: CASSQDPGDYGYTF

size: -
J: TRBJ2-5
V: TRBV18
D: -
DNA: TGTGCCAGCGCATCCGACGACCAAGAGACCCAGTACTTC
CDR3: CASASDDQETQYF

size: many
J: TRBJ2-7
V: TRBV20-1
D: TRBD1
DNA: TGCAGTGCTAGACCGGGGACAGTCTACTACGAGCAGTACTTC
CDR3: CSARPGTVYYEQYF

size: -
J: TRBJ2-1
V: TRBV20-1
D: -
DNA: TGCAGTGCTAGCGTACTAAATACCAATGAGCAGTTCTTC
CDR3: CSASVLNTNEQFF

size: -
J: TRBJ2-3
V: TRBV20-1
D: TRBD2
DNA: TGCAGTGCTACCAGTCTAGCGGGAGTGGATACGCAGTATTTT
CDR3: CSATSLAGVDTQYF

size: -
J: TRBJ2-7
V: TRBV6-6
D: -
DNA: TGTGCCAGTATAGGGTCGTGGTACGAGCAGTACTTC
CDR3: CASIGSWYEQYF

size: -
J: TRBJ2-1
V: TRBV20-1
D: -
DNA: TGCAGTGCTAGGGGATCCATCCGGGCCTCCCAGTTCTTC
CDR3: CSARGSIRASQFF

size: -
J: TRBJ2-3
V: TRBV15
D: -
DNA: TGTGCCACCAGCCAAGACTGGAGCACAGATACGCAGTATTTT
CDR3: CATSQDWSTDTQYF

size: -
J: TRBJ1-2
V: TRBV12-5
D: TRBD1
DNA: TGTGCTAGTGGCCTAGGACAGGGAGGACGCTACACCTTC
CDR3: CASGLGQGGRYTF

size: few
J: TRBJ2-7
V: TRBV2
D: TRBD1
DNA: TGTGCCACGGGACAGGCGTTCTACGAGCAGTACTTC
CDR3: CATGQAFYEQYF

size: many
J: TRBJ2-5
V: TRBV29-1
D: -
DNA: TGCAGCGTGTTAGGGTTGCGACAAGAGACCCAGTACTTC
CDR3: CSVLGLRQETQYF

size: -
J: TRBJ1-2
V: TRBV20-1
D: TRBD1
DNA: TGCAGTGCTAGAGAAATCGGACAGGGCGATGGCTACACCTTC
CDR3: CSAREIGQGDGYTF

size: -
J: TRBJ2-5
V: TRBV2
D: TRBD2
DNA: TGTGCCAGCAGTGAACGCGAGGGACTAGGTAGGGATGAGCAGTACTTC
CDR3: CASSEREGLGRDEQYF

size: -
J: TRBJ1-1
V: TRBV10-3
D: -
DNA: TGTGCCATCAGTGGAGGGCGCACTGAAGCTTTCTTT
CDR3: CAISGGRTEAFF

size: -
J: TRBJ2-1
V: TRBV6-5
D: TRBD2
DNA: TGTGCCAGCAGTTACTCTGGGACTAGCCCTACCGGCTATGAGCAGTTCTTC
CDR3: CASSYSGTSPTGYEQFF

size: few
J: TRBJ1-1
V: TRBV7-2
D: -
DNA: TGTGCCAGCAGCCCCCCTCAGGGAGAAGCTTTCTTT
CDR3: CASSPPQGEAFF

size: -
J: TRBJ2-5
V: TRBV20-1
D: TRBD2
DNA: TGCAGTGCGCCGAGCCTAGCGGGAGGAGAGACCCAGTACTTC
CDR3: CSAPSLAGGETQYF

size: -
J: TRBJ1-1
V: TRBV29-1
D: -
DNA: TGCAGCGTTGAAGGGGGGCAGAACACTGAAGCTTTCTTT
CDR3: CSVEGGQNTEAFF

size: -
J: TRBJ1-1
V: TRBV20-1
D: -
DNA: TGCAGTGCTATCTGGCCTAAGGGTTACACTGAAGCTTTCTTT
CDR3: CSAIWPKGYTEAFF

size: -
J: TRBJ2-3
V: TRBV6-5
D: -
DNA: TGTGCCAGCAGCCCCGTTACGATCGGGCCTTCGGATACGCAGTATTTT
CDR3: CASSPVTIGPSDTQYF

size: few
J: TRBJ2-1
V: TRBV2
D: -
DNA: TGTGCCAGCAGTGAGACCGAATACGATGAGCAGTTCTTC
CDR3: CASSETEYDEQFF

size: once
J: TRBJ2-3
V: TRBV6-2/TRBV6-3
D: -
DNA: TGTGCCAGCAGTTACTCCCTCAGGAGACTAGCAGATACGCAGTATTTT
CDR3: CASSYSLRRLADTQYF

size: -
J: TRBJ1-5
V: TRBV29-1
D: -
DNA: TGCAGCGCCGGGGGGTCGGGTCAGCCCCAGCATTTT
CDR3: CSAGGSGQPQHF

size: -
J: TRBJ2-3
V: TRBV20-1
D: TRBD2
DNA: TGCAGTGCTAGAGATCGGAAGCGGGGGGGCACAGATACGCAGTATTTT
CDR3: CSARDRKRGGTDTQYF

size: -
J: TRBJ2-4
V: TRBV13
D: TRBD1
DNA: TGTGCCAGCAGCTTAGGCCGTCAGGGGGACATTCAGTACTTC
CDR3: CASSLGRQGDIQYF

size: -
J: TRBJ2-5
V: TRBV20-1
D: -
DNA: TGCAGTGCTGTTCCACAGAATCAAGAGACCCAGTACTTC
CDR3: CSAVPQNQETQYF

size: -
J: TRBJ2-1
V: TRBV9
D: TRBD1
DNA: TGTGCCAGCAGCCCACCGGGACAGGGGGCCTACAATGAGCAGTTCTTC
CDR3: CASSPPGQGAYNEQFF

size: once
J: TRBJ1-4
V: TRBV4-3
D: TRBD1
DNA: TGCGCCAGCAGCCCGGGACAGGCCGTCGAAAAACTGTTTTTT
CDR3: CASSPGQAVEKLFF

size: -
J: TRBJ2-1
V: TRBV9
D: TRBD2
DNA: TGTGCCAGCAGCGTCTCGATTACTAGCGGGAGCGGGCAGTTCTTC
CDR3: CASSVSITSGSGQFF

size: few
J: TRBJ1-2
V: TRBV6-5
D: TRBD1
DNA: TGTGCCAGCAGCAGGGACAGCGGAAACTATGGCTACACCTTC
CDR3: CASSRDSGNYGYTF

size: -
J: TRBJ2-1
V: TRBV12-3/TRBV12-4
D: -
DNA: TGTGCCAGCAGTTCCCAGGGGGGGGTTCGTGATGAGCAGTTCTTC
CDR3: CASSSQGGVRDEQFF

size: -
J: TRBJ2-7
V: TRBV6-1
D: -
DNA: TGTGCCAGCAGTGAAGCACCGGTTAGTCTCGAGCAGTACTTC
CDR3: CASSEAPVSLEQYF

size: -
J: TRBJ2-7
V: TRBV6-5
D: -
DNA: TGTGCCAGCAGTGACTCGGCGTCTTACGAGCAGTACTTC
CDR3: CASSDSASYEQYF

size: once
J: TRBJ2-5
V: TRBV15
D: -
DNA: TGTGCCACCAGCAGAGGAAGGGAGACCCAGTACTTC
CDR3: CATSRGRETQYF

size: few
J: TRBJ2-1
V: TRBV7-3
D: TRBD2
DNA: TGTGCCAGCAGTCCTAGCGGGAGAAACAATGAGCAGTTCTTC
CDR3: CASSPSGRNNEQFF

size: -
J: TRBJ1-4
V: TRBV20-1
D: -
DNA: TGCAGTGCTGAGACTGGATGGGATGAAAAACTGTTTTTT
CDR3: CSAETGWDEKLFF

size: -
J: TRBJ2-1
V: TRBV29-1
D: -
DNA: TGCAGCGCCCCTAACCGGGACAAAAACAATGAGCAGTTCTTC
CDR3: CSAPNRDKNNEQFF